The next 27 T cell receptor beta chains were all read from a single sample in a study of blood T cells in healthy people across ages. A second PCR of roughly 7 to 11 cycles used a sample-barcoded 5' primer and a J-beta primer mix. TCRdb re-analysed the 5' RACE reads in MiXCR, keeping a single row per CDR3 protein. The sample has about 970,000 distinct CDR3 sequences, roughly 47% seen once. The material sequenced was blood. The receptors were sampled from a woman in her sixties in good health.

This clonotype showed up just a few times. This sequence joins TRBV7-9 and TRBJ2-1, with 8 bases identical to TRBD1. Germline V lookup: CDR1 SEHNR, CDR2 FQNEAQ (reference sequence). The CDR3 contains 16 residues. The V and J ends lost 5 bases and 6 bases, in that order; junction bases with no gene match: 12. CDR3 coding DNA: TGTGCCAGCAGCCTGACAGGGGCAAATTTAGGCAATGAGCAGTTCTTC. This gives the protein CASSLTGANLGNEQFF. Using reference TRBV7-9 and TRBJ2-1 for the parts outside the CDR3, the full variable domain is DTGVSQNPRHKITKRGQNVTFRCDPISEHNRLYWYRQTLGQGPEFLTYFQNEAQLEKSRLLSDRFSAERPKGSFSTLEIQRTEQGDSAMYLCASSLTGANLGNEQFFGPGTRLTVL.

This clonotype was seen a single time. A much larger clone sits a single nucleotide away, making a read error possible. The V and J genes are TRBV25-1 and TRBJ2-1, with TRBD2 matching over 7 bases. The germline V gene has CDR1 MGHDK and CDR2 SYGVNS. This CDR3 is built from 12 residues. V trimming: 10 bases; J trimming: 10 bases; junction bases outside the gene matches: 10. Written as DNA, the CDR3 is TGTGCCACTCAGCGGGGTACCGACGAGCAGTTCTTC. It specifies CATQRGTDEQFF. The variable domain in full, completed from reference TRBV25-1 and TRBJ2-1, reads EADIYQTPRYLVIGTGKKITLECSQTMGHDKMYWYQQDPGMELHLIHYSYGVNSTEKGDLSSESTVSRIRTEHFPLTLESARPSHTSQYLCATQRGTDEQFFGPGTRLTVL.

Only a few counts were recorded for this clonotype. This chain joins TRBV11-3 and TRBJ2-1; the D gene is possibly TRBD2 (5 bases). Trimming pared 1 base from V and 2 bases from J, leaving 12 bases between. The CDR3 runs 16 residues. Germline CDR1 SGHNT, CDR2 YENEEA. CDR3 protein: CASSLGGGRPYNEQFF. The CDR3 DNA follows: TGTGCCAGCAGCTTAGGAGGCGGGCGGCCCTACAATGAGCAGTTCTTC.

About this clonotype: This could be a read error, since a much larger clone is one nucleotide away. The chain has TRBV6-1 and TRBJ2-5; a possible D gene is TRBD1 (5 bases). The germline V and J ends were trimmed by 4 bases and 11 bases, with 20 bases remaining between them. Germline CDR1 MNHNS, CDR2 SASEGT. The CDR3 loop spans 14 amino acids. CDR3 loop: CASSASPSDNEQYF. CDR3 DNA: TGTGCCAGCAGTGCTAGTCCATCGGACAATGAGCAGTACTTC.

The V call is TRBV7-2, the J call TRBJ2-5; 9 bases agree with TRBD2. The germline gives CDR1 SGHTA, CDR2 FQGNSA. CDR3 length: 15 residues. V lost 3 bases and J lost 6; bases outside the gene matches: 8. In DNA form, the CDR3 reads TGTGCCAGCAGCTTTAATGGCGGGAGGGGGAAGACCCAGTACTTC. Its translation: CASSFNGGRGKTQYF.

Remarks on this clonotype: A much bigger clone sits one base away, suggesting this may be a read error. V and J are TRBV29-1 and TRBJ2-7, with 10 positions matching TRBD1. After removal of 4 bases from V and 12 bases from J, the junction contained 12 bases not matched to a gene. Germline V gene lookup returns CDR1 SQVTM and CDR2 ANQGSEA. CDR3 length equals 13 residues. The CDR3 region has the DNA TGCAGCGTTGCCGGACAGGGGGGAGAGACCCGGTACTTC. As protein: CSVAGQGGETRYF.

This clonotype has at least ten counts. This sequence joins TRBV2 and TRBJ2-7, with D perhaps assigned TRBD1 or TRBD2 (5 bases each). This CDR3 has 14 amino acids. The germline V and J ends were trimmed by 2 bases and 4 bases, with 12 bases remaining between them. From germline, CDR1 is SNHLY and CDR2 FYNNEI. The CDR3 DNA follows: TGTGCCAGCAGTGAACAGGGAGAAAATTACGAGCAGTACTTC. This encodes CASSEQGENYEQYF.

The J gene is TRBJ2-2, the V gene TRBV11-2; D gene ambiguous. CDR1 is SGHAT, CDR2 FQNNGV, per germline. V was pared by 1 base and J by 6 bases, with 9 bases between. The CDR3 length is 14 residues. This CDR3 is CASSLGPGAGELFF. The CDR3 nucleotides read TGTGCCAGCAGCTTAGGCCCAGGCGCCGGGGAGCTGTTTTTT.

This chain uses TRBV12-3 or TRBV12-4 with TRBJ2-1; 11 nucleotides match TRBD1. The CDR3 is 16 amino acids. V dropped 5 bases and J dropped 10; count of bases not matched to a gene: 13. This chain's CDR3 is CASSIRTRTGGLEQFF. The CDR3 DNA reads TGTGCCAGCAGTATTAGAACCCGGACAGGGGGCTTAGAGCAGTTCTTC.

The chain employs TRBV7-2 and TRBJ2-7; a weak D match, TRBD2 (6 bases). Germline values: CDR1 SGHTA, CDR2 FQGNSA. Trimming cost V 4 bases and J 3 bases, with 13 bases left between them. The CDR3 runs to 14 residues. CDR3 nucleotides: TGTGCCAGCAGCTCCGGGAGAGGTGGCTACGAGCAGTACTTC. It translates to CASSSGRGGYEQYF. The variable domain in full, with the rest retrieved from reference TRBV7-2 and TRBJ2-7, is GAGVSQSPSNKVTEKGKDVELRCDPISGHTALYWYRQSLGQGLEFLIYFQGNSAPDKSGLPSDRFSAERTGGSVSTLTIQRTQQEDSAVYLCASSSGRGGYEQYFGPGTRLTVT.

The chain links TRBV12-3 or TRBV12-4 to TRBJ1-2; D ambiguous. The CDR3 runs 12 residues. Trimming took off 6 bases at V and 8 bases at J, with 13 bases between the two ends. The CDR3 bases are TGTGCCAGCAGAGGGTATTTGTTGGGCTACACCTTC. Amino acid sequence: CASRGYLLGYTF.

This clonotype was seen a handful of times. The chain recombines TRBV11-2 with TRBJ1-2, with 9 positions matching TRBD1. This CDR3 region has 16 residues. Germline-derived CDR1 and CDR2 are SGHAT and FQNNGV. The V gene end was trimmed by 6 bases and the J gene end by 5 bases; junction bases not matched to a gene: 13. The CDR3 bases are TGTGCCAGCAGGAAGATAACAGGGGGCGCTTTTTATGGCTACACCTTC. The encoded protein is CASRKITGGAFYGYTF.

Only a few counts were recorded for this clonotype. The chain has TRBV2 and TRBJ1-2; no firm D call. Trimming removed 3 bases at V and 3 bases at J, with 5 bases between. CDR1 is SNHLY and CDR2 is FYNNEI in the germline V gene. This CDR3 is 12 amino acids long. DNA for the CDR3: TGTGCCAGCAGTGAGAGTTACTATGGCTACACCTTC. Amino acids: CASSESYYGYTF.

A few counts support this clonotype. The V call is TRBV6-2 or TRBV6-3, the J call TRBJ1-1; D not resolved. This CDR3 has 10 residues. CDR1 MNHEY and CDR2 SVGEGT come from the germline V gene. The germline V and J ends were trimmed by 8 bases and 6 bases, with 7 bases remaining between them. Here the CDR3 DNA reads TGTGCCAGCGGGTCTCCTGAAGCTTTCTTT. It specifies CASGSPEAFF.

This sequence joins TRBV28 and TRBJ2-3; weak D call: TRBD2 (6 bases). V lost 8 bases and J 2 bases, leaving 17 bases between the germline ends. Germline CDR1 and CDR2: MDHEN and SYDVKM. The CDR3 is 15 amino acids. The CDR3 nucleotides read TGTGCCAGCCTCCCCTCTGGGCGGGACACAGATACGCAGTATTTT. It translates to CASLPSGRDTDTQYF. Complete variable domain (other parts from reference TRBV28 and TRBJ2-3): DVKVTQSSRYLVKRTGEKVFLECVQDMDHENMFWYRQDPGLGLRLIYFSYDVKMKEKGDIPEGYSVSREKKERFSLILESASTNQTSMYLCASLPSGRDTDTQYFGPGTRLTVL.

This clonotype showed up just a few times. DNA of the CDR3: TGTGCCAGCAGTGACCGCAGGGCTACTTGGCAGTACTTC. Translation gives CASSDRRATWQYF. V and J are TRBV25-1 and TRBJ2-4, with D maybe TRBD1 (5 bases). This CDR3 has 13 amino acids. The V gene's germline CDR1 is MGHDK and CDR2 SYGVNS. The V end lost 3 bases, the J end lost 13 bases, and 16 bases lay between the germline ends.

The chain recombines TRBV11-2 with TRBJ1-1; 9 positions agree with TRBD1. Germline V gene sequence: CDR1 SGHAT, CDR2 FQNNGV. This CDR3 has 15 amino acids. V was pared by 4 bases and J by 4 bases, with 7 bases of the junction left unmatched. CDR3 DNA sequence: TGTGCCAGCAGCTCAAACAGGGGGCCGAGCACTGAAGCTTTCTTT. Its protein product is CASSSNRGPSTEAFF.

In the case of this clonotype: One end of the junction varies from germline; a read error may be responsible. The chain has TRBV7-2 and TRBJ2-6; the D is unclear. Germline V gives CDR1 SGHTA, CDR2 FQGNSA. The CDR3 has 16 amino acids. Written as DNA, the CDR3 is TGTGCCAGCAGCTCCCTAGTCCTTTCTGCGGCCAACGTCCTGACTTTC. Translation gives CASSSLVLSAANVLTF.

This chain uses TRBV28 with TRBJ1-2; 7 bases are shared with TRBD1. V was pared by 5 bases and J by 7 bases, with 16 bases of the junction left unmatched. Germline V CDR1 and CDR2: MDHEN, SYDVKM. CDR3 length: 16 residues. The CDR3 coding sequence is TGTGCCAGCAGTATAACAGGGGAATCGGACTTAGCTGGCTACACCTTC. Translation: CASSITGESDLAGYTF.

This clonotype was detected a few times. The CDR3 DNA follows: TGCGCCAGCAGCCGGGGTTCGGAGGGGTACGAGCAGTACTTC. Its protein is CASSRGSEGYEQYF. The V call is TRBV5-1, the J call TRBJ2-7; possibly TRBD2 for D (6 bases). The CDR3 has 14 residues. Trimming left V 4 bases short and J 4 bases short, with 15 bases between. Per germline, CDR1 SGHRS and CDR2 YFSETQ.

The chain links TRBV20-1 to TRBJ2-1, with 10 bases aligning to TRBD2. The DNA end is a closer match to TRBJ2-7, so the J assignment may be wrong. Germline assignment: CDR1 DFQATT and CDR2 SNEGSKA (reference sequence). CDR3 length equals 15 residues. The CDR3: CSARGASGSGNEQYF. In nucleotides, the CDR3 is TGCAGTGCTAGAGGCGCTAGCGGGAGCGGAAATGAGCAGTACTTC.

This chain uses TRBV6-5 with TRBJ2-3; a possible D gene is TRBD2 (6 bases). The CDR3 has 13 residues. Trimming stripped 7 bases from V and 6 bases from J, with 14 bases between. The germline CDR1 and CDR2 sequences are MNHEY and SVGAGI. The CDR3 is CASTGGKGDTQYF. The CDR3 coding sequence is TGTGCCAGCACTGGCGGGAAAGGGGATACGCAGTATTTT.

The chain joins TRBV10-3 to TRBJ1-2; 7 bases are shared with TRBD1. The CDR3 totals 18 residues. Germline trimming cut 3 bases from V and 5 bases from J; bases unmatched to any gene: 18. Germline CDR1 is ENHRY and CDR2 is SYGVKD. CDR3 sequence: CAISDLGNRGLMDYGYTF. CDR3 sequence (DNA): TGTGCCATCAGTGACCTTGGGAACAGGGGACTGATGGATTATGGCTACACCTTC.

The chain recombines TRBV6-6 with TRBJ2-3, with a weak D call TRBD1 (5 bases). The CDR3 covers 14 residues. CDR1 is MNHNY and CDR2 is SVGAGI in the germline V gene (reference sequence). Trimming left V 5 bases short and J 3 bases short, with 12 bases between. CDR3 region: CASSALDKTDTQYF. CDR3 coding DNA: TGTGCCAGCAGTGCCCTGGACAAGACAGATACGCAGTATTTT.

The genes are TRBV12-3 or TRBV12-4 and TRBJ2-7, with TRBD1 identical over 10 bases. With 11 bases clipped from V and 9 bases from J, the junction kept 7 bases outside the gene matches. This CDR3 has 11 amino acids. Written as DNA, the CDR3 is TGTGCCGCCGGGACAGGGGTTGTGCAGTACTTC. Its protein is CAAGTGVVQYF.

V usage is TRBV28 and J usage is TRBJ1-6; the D gene is possibly TRBD1 (5 bases). From germline, CDR1 is MDHEN and CDR2 SYDVKM. The germline V and J ends were trimmed by 6 bases and 10 bases, with 16 bases remaining between them. CDR3 length equals 14 residues. The chain's CDR3 is CASSPAGGASPLHF. Here the CDR3 DNA reads TGTGCCAGCAGCCCCGCCGGGGGTGCGTCACCCCTCCACTTT.

The V and J genes are TRBV12-3 or TRBV12-4 and TRBJ2-2; D is unresolved. V lost 5 bases and J 6 bases, leaving 13 bases between the germline ends. This CDR3 region has 14 residues. Here the CDR3 DNA reads TGTGCCAGCAGTCGCCTCCGTGGGGCCGGGGAGCTGTTTTTT. Protein sequence: CASSRLRGAGELFF.